These 20 T cell receptor beta chains were sequenced from one sample in a study of blood T cells in healthy people across ages. A second about 6 to 12 cycle PCR used barcoded and J-beta primers. TCRdb analysed the 5' RACE reads with MiXCR anew, one entry per CDR3 protein. The table shows 1 million to 1.2 million distinct CDR3 sequences, with roughly two fifths occurring only once. Sequencing was done on a sample of blood. The receptors shown here come from a man aged 18 to 30 in good health.

The chain uses TRBV4-3 and TRBJ1-4, with D perhaps matching TRBD1 (5 bases). Trimming left V 0 bases short and J 6 bases short, with 14 bases between. There are 16 residues in the CDR3. Germline-derived CDR1 and CDR2 are LGHNA and YSLEER. The CDR3 nucleotides are TGCGCCAGCAGCCAAGATAACCGGGGCGGGGATGAAAAACTGTTTTTT. Its translation: CASSQDNRGGDEKLFF.

This clonotype was seen only a few times. The chain has TRBV9 and TRBJ2-1; 7 bases align to TRBD1. CDR1 and CDR2 (germline): SGDLS, YYNGEE. The length of the CDR3 is 15 residues. V lost 3 bases, J lost 4 bases, and 7 bases stayed unmatched. CDR3 sequence: CASSEIRQGYNEQFF. CDR3 DNA sequence: TGTGCCAGCAGCGAGATTCGACAGGGTTACAATGAGCAGTTCTTC.

This rearrangement joins TRBV4-2 to TRBJ1-1, with D tentatively TRBD1 (5 bases). The CDR3 spans 15 residues. Germline V CDR1 and CDR2: LGHNA, YNFKEQ. V was cut by 3 bases and J by 0 bases, with 11 bases left in between. As DNA, the CDR3 is TGTGCCAGCAGCCATGAACCGACAGTGAACACTGAAGCTTTCTTT. Encoded protein: CASSHEPTVNTEAFF.

This sequence joins TRBV5-4 and TRBJ2-5; D perhaps matches TRBD1 (5 bases). Germline assignment: CDR1 SGHNT and CDR2 YYREEE (reference sequence). The CDR3 consists of 14 residues. The V gene lost 0 bases and the J gene lost 3 bases, with 9 bases spanning the gap. The CDR3 sequence: CASSLESREETQYF. In DNA form, the CDR3 reads TGTGCCAGCAGCTTGGAGTCCAGGGAAGAGACCCAGTACTTC. Full variable domain (rest looked up from reference TRBV5-4 and TRBJ2-5): ETGVTQSPTHLIKTRGQQVTLRCSSQSGHNTVSWYQQALGQGPQFIFQYYREEENGRGNFPPRFSGLQFPNYSSELNVNALELDDSALYLCASSLESREETQYFGPGTRLLVL.

The chain recombines TRBV3-1 with TRBJ1-2; tentatively, D is TRBD1 (5 bases). Trimming cost V 1 base and J 4 bases, with 10 bases left between them. The germline V gene encodes CDR1 LGHDT and CDR2 YNNKEL (reference sequence). The CDR3 has 14 amino acids. This chain's CDR3 is CASSQAGTGYGYTF. The CDR3 coding sequence is TGTGCCAGCAGCCAAGCGGGGACTGGCTATGGCTACACCTTC.

This clonotype occurred once. The rearrangement links TRBV29-1 to TRBJ1-1; TRBD1 might be the D (5 bases). The CDR3 has 13 residues. Looked up from germline, CDR1 is SQVTM and CDR2 is ANQGSEA. Between the trimmed V and J ends, which lost 4 bases and 5 bases, there was a span of 14 bases. The CDR3 nucleotides are TGCAGCGTTGCTGGGGGGGTCGGAACTGAAGCTTTCTTT. Translating gives CSVAGGVGTEAFF.

The chain joins TRBV29-1 to TRBJ2-3; perhaps TRBD1 as D (5 bases). The V and J ends lost 4 bases and 4 bases respectively, with 9 bases between them. This CDR3 has 12 amino acids. Germline values: CDR1 SQVTM, CDR2 ANQGSEA. CDR3 region: CSVGRVADTQYF. The CDR3 DNA follows: TGCAGCGTTGGCAGGGTTGCAGATACGCAGTATTTT.

The rearrangement joins TRBV20-1 to TRBJ1-5, with D perhaps matching TRBD1 (6 bases). Germline V lookup: CDR1 DFQATT, CDR2 SNEGSKA (reference sequence). The CDR3 contains 13 residues. V was cut by 7 bases and J by 9 bases, with 19 bases left in between. The DNA of the CDR3 is TGCAGTGGTAAGGACAGCTTAGCGGGGCCCCAGCATTTT. Its protein is CSGKDSLAGPQHF.

The chain joins TRBV20-1 to TRBJ1-5; tentative D call: TRBD1 (5 bases). Germline CDR1 DFQATT, CDR2 SNEGSKA (reference sequence). The CDR3 is 14 amino acids. V was trimmed by 6 bases and J by 1 base, leaving 13 bases between them. CDR3 sequence: CSARGLASNQPQHF. CDR3 DNA sequence: TGCAGTGCCCGGGGGTTGGCAAGCAATCAGCCCCAGCATTTT.

CDR3 in amino acids: CASSVKYQETQYF. CDR3 nucleotides: TGTGCCAGCAGTGTTAAATACCAAGAGACCCAGTACTTC. V usage is TRBV2 and J usage is TRBJ2-5, with D hard to call. The CDR3 sequence is 13 residues long. CDR1 SNHLY and CDR2 FYNNEI come from the germline V gene. The V end lost 4 bases, the J end lost 0 bases, and 6 bases lay between the germline ends.

The chain is built from TRBV9 and TRBJ2-1; D might be TRBD2 (6 bases). The V and J ends lost 1 base and 7 bases respectively, with 15 bases between them. Germline assignment: CDR1 SGDLS and CDR2 YYNGEE. The CDR3 length is 15 residues. In nucleotides, the CDR3 is TGTGCCAGCAGCGTACTAGCGAGGGGTCTTAATGAGCAGTTCTTC. It encodes CASSVLARGLNEQFF.

Only a few counts were recorded for this clonotype. J is TRBJ2-1 and V is TRBV20-1; TRBD1 matches at 10 bases. J lost 5 bases, V lost 4 bases, and 8 bases had no gene match. CDR1 DFQATT and CDR2 SNEGSKA come from the germline V gene (reference sequence). The CDR3 is 15 amino acids. This chain's CDR3 is CSAKGRGTGDNEQFF. The CDR3 DNA reads as TGCAGTGCTAAGGGAAGGGGGACAGGGGACAATGAGCAGTTCTTC.

This clonotype was found once. V and J are TRBV5-1 and TRBJ2-1, with D perhaps TRBD1 (6 bases). Trimming removed 5 bases from V and 6 bases from J, with 21 bases in between. Per germline, CDR1 SGHRS and CDR2 YFSETQ. The CDR3 loop spans 16 amino acids. The CDR3 DNA reads TGCGCCAGCAGTATCGTGCCCAAGGGGGTGGGCAATGAGCAGTTCTTC. Translated, it gives CASSIVPKGVGNEQFF.

Turning to this clonotype: Germline and junction disagree at one end, which may indicate a read error. The V call is TRBV4-1, the J call TRBJ1-5; tentatively, D is TRBD1 (6 bases). The CDR3 runs 17 residues. Per germline, CDR1 MGHRA and CDR2 YSYEKL. The CDR3 DNA is TGCGCCAGCAACCAAGAACAGGGCGCGCGGGTTTATCGGCCCCAGCATTTT. Its protein is CASNQEQGARVYRPQHF.

Written as DNA, the CDR3 is TGTGCCACCTGCGAGGCGGTCAGCCGAACCCAGTACTTC. This codes for CATCEAVSRTQYF. This chain uses TRBV12-3 or TRBV12-4 with TRBJ2-5, with unresolved D. V lost 10 bases and J 8 bases, leaving 20 bases between the germline ends. The CDR3 spans 13 residues.

This sequence joins TRBV5-6 and TRBJ2-1; no clear D gene. The CDR3 contains 12 residues. V lost 1 base and J lost 11, with 10 bases in between. The germline V gene has CDR1 SGHDT and CDR2 YYEEEE. Here the CDR3 reads CASSLPGLQQFF. The CDR3 DNA reads as TGTGCCAGCAGCTTGCCTGGGTTACAGCAGTTCTTC.

V usage is TRBV6-6 and J usage is TRBJ1-2; 11 nucleotides line up with TRBD1. CDR1 and CDR2 (germline): MNHNY, SVGAGI (reference sequence). The CDR3 has 14 residues. The V and J ends lost 0 bases and 6 bases, in that order; junction bases with no gene match: 0. CDR3 in DNA: TGTGCCAGCAGTTACTCGGGACAGGGGGATGGCTACACCTTC. Protein sequence: CASSYSGQGDGYTF.

V gene TRBV5-1 combines with J gene TRBJ2-5; possible D gene TRBD1, 6 bases. The CDR3 covers 15 residues. Trimming removed 0 bases from V and 4 bases from J, with 13 bases in between. Per the germline V gene, CDR1 is SGHRS and CDR2 is YFSETQ. This CDR3 is CASSLGNRELETQYF. As DNA, the CDR3 is TGCGCCAGCAGCTTGGGGAACAGGGAATTAGAGACCCAGTACTTC.

The rearrangement uses TRBV6-6 and TRBJ1-2; TRBD1 agrees at 11 bases. V lost 8 bases to trimming and J lost 8 bases; unmatched junction nucleotides: 7. This CDR3 is 13 amino acids long. CDR1 is MNHNY and CDR2 is SVGAGI in the germline V gene (reference sequence). The CDR3 nucleotides read TGTGCCAGCGCCGGACAGGGGGCTAGGGGCTACACCTTC. As protein: CASAGQGARGYTF.

Comments on this clonotype: This may arise from a read error, as a much more abundant clone is one base away. The chain employs TRBV2 and TRBJ1-2; D is possibly TRBD1 (6 bases). This CDR3 has 14 amino acids. V lost 8 bases, J lost 5 bases, and 18 bases lay in between. Germline assignment: CDR1 SNHLY and CDR2 FYNNEI. The CDR3 is CASRAGRGRYGYTF. DNA for the CDR3: TGTGCCAGCCGAGCGGGCAGGGGAAGGTATGGCTACACCTTC.